The source of this TCR beta chain is a study of blood T cell repertoires in COVID-19. Study-level information: Samples came from the United States, Italy and Spain, spanning acute and convalescent COVID-19. The cDNA or gDNA used as material had been derived from T cells, B-cell-depleted T cells, or PBMCs.

The length of the CDR3 is 12 residues. In the original analysis: From reference gene primer amplification, estimates of nucleated cell counts were derived. The repertoire was sequenced with immunoSEQ multiplex PCR; TCRdb's copy has only in-frame clones and lacks some. The V and J calls and clone size come from that table; D and trimming were worked out from the DNA. The table has fewer than 200,000 clones, roughly 87% seen once. The source material was peripheral blood. This sequence joins TRBV21-1 and TRBJ1-2; the D call in the table, TRBD1, was not verified against the DNA. TRBV21-1 is marked as a pseudogene. The receptor was derived from a woman aged 60-75 years who had recovered from COVID-19. This CDR3 reads CASGQGADGYTF. CDR3 DNA: TGTGCCAGCGGACAGGGGGCCGATGGCTACACCTTC.